This TCR beta chain is from a study of control samples from healthy donors and cancer patients. Clones were sequenced by immunoSEQ multiplex PCR, and TCRdb holds only the in-frame ones, with some missing. The sample lists about 43,000 clones, about 95% occurring once. The CDR3 loop spans 13 amino acids. V was pared by 6 bases and J by 1 base, with 11 bases between. Germline lookup yields CDR1 SGHDT and CDR2 YYEEEE. This clone is a singleton in its sample. This receptor was obtained from a man between 60 and 70 years old in good health. The V gene is TRBV5-6, the J gene TRBJ2-7; D possibly corresponds to TRBD1 (5 bases). Sequenced: blood. The DNA for the CDR3 is TGTGCCAGCACCGAGACAGATTCCTACGAGCAGTACTTC. Translation: CASTETDSYEQYF.